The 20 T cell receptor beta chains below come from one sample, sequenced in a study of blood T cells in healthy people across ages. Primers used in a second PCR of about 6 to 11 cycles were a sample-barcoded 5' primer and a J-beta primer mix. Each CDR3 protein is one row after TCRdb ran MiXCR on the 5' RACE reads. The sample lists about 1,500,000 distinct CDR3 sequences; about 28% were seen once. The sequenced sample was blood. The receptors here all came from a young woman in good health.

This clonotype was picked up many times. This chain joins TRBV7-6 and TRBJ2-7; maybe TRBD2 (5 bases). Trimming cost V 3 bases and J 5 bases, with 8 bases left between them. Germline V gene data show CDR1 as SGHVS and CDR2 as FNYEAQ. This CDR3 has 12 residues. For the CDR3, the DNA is TGTGCCAGCAGCTTGGGAGACGACGAGCAGTACTTC. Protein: CASSLGDDEQYF.

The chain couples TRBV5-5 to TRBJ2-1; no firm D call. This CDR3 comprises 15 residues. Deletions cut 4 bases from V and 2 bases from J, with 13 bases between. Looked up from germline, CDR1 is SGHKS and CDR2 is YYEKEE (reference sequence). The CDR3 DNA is TGTGCCAGCAGCAACTCGGGCGACCCCTACAATGAGCAGTTCTTC. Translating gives CASSNSGDPYNEQFF.

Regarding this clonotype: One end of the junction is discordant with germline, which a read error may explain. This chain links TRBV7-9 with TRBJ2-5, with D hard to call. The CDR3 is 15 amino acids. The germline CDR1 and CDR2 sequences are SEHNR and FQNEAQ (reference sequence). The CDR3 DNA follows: TGTGCCAGCAGCTTAAAATATTTCGGCCAAGAGGCCCAGTACTTC. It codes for CASSLKYFGQEAQYF.

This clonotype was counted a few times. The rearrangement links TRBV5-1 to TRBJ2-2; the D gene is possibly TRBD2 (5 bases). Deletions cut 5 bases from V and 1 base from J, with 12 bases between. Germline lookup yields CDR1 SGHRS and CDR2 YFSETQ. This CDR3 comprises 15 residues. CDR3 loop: CASSASGLNTGELFF. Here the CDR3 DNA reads TGCGCCAGCAGTGCCAGTGGACTGAACACCGGGGAGCTGTTTTTT.

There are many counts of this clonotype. CDR3 region: CAIRSGANVLTF. The CDR3 DNA reads TGTGCCATTCGCTCCGGGGCCAACGTCCTGACTTTC. V is TRBV12-3 or TRBV12-4 and J is TRBJ2-6; D uncertain. Trimming stripped 10 bases from V and 4 bases from J, with 8 bases between. The CDR3 covers 12 residues.

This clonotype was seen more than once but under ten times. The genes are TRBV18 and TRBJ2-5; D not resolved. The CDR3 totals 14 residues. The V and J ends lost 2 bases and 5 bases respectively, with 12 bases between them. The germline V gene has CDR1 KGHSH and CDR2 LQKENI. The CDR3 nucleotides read TGTGCCAGCTCACCAGATACAATGGGGGAGACCCAGTACTTC. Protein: CASSPDTMGETQYF.

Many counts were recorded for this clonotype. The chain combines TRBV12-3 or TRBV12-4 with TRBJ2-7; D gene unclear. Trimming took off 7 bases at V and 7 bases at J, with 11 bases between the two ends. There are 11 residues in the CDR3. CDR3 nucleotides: TGTGCCAGCACCCATAGTCGGGAGCAGTACTTC. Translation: CASTHSREQYF.

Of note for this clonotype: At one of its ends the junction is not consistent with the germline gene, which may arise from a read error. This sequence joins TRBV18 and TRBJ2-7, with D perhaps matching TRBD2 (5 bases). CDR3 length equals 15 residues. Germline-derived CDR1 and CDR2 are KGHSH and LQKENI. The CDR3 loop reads CASTPSEAWGYEQYF. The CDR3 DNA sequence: TGTGCCAGCACACCTTCGGAGGCCTGGGGCTACGAGCAGTACTTC. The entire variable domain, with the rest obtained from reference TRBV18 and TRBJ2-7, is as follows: NAGVMQNPRHLVRRRGQEARLRCSPMKGHSHVYWYRQLPEEGLKFMVYLQKENIIDESGMPKERFSAEFPKEGPSILRIQQVVRGDSAAYFCASTPSEAWGYEQYFGPGTRLTVT.

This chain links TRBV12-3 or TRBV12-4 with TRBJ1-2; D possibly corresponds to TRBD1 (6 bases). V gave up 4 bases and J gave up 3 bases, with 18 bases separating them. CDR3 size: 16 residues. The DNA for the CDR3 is TGTGCCAGCAGTTACCCCTCCTCACAGGGTTACTATGGCTACACCTTC. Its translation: CASSYPSSQGYYGYTF.

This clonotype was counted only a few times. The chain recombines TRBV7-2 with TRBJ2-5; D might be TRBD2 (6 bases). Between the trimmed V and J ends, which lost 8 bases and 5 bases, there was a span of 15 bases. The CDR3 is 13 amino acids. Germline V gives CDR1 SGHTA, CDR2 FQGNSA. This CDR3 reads CASGGVNEETQYF. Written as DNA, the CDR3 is TGTGCCAGCGGCGGGGTCAATGAGGAGACCCAGTACTTC. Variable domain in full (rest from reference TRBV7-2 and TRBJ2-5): GAGVSQSPSNKVTEKGKDVELRCDPISGHTALYWYRQSLGQGLEFLIYFQGNSAPDKSGLPSDRFSAERTGGSVSTLTIQRTQQEDSAVYLCASGGVNEETQYFGPGTRLLVL.

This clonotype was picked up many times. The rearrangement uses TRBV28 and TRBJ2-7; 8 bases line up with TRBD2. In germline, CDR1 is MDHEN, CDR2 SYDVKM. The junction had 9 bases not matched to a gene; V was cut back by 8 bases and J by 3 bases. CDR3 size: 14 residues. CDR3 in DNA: TGTGCCAGCCAAACCGGGACTAGAGTCTACGAGCAGTACTTC. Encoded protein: CASQTGTRVYEQYF. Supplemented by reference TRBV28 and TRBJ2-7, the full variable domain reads DVKVTQSSRYLVKRTGEKVFLECVQDMDHENMFWYRQDPGLGLRLIYFSYDVKMKEKGDIPEGYSVSREKKERFSLILESASTNQTSMYLCASQTGTRVYEQYFGPGTRLTVT.

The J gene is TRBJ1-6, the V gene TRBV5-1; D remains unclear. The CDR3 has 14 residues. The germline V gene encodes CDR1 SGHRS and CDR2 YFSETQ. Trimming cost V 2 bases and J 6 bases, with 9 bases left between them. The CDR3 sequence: CASSFTGFNSPLHF. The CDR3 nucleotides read TGCGCCAGCAGCTTCACGGGGTTTAATTCACCCCTCCACTTT.

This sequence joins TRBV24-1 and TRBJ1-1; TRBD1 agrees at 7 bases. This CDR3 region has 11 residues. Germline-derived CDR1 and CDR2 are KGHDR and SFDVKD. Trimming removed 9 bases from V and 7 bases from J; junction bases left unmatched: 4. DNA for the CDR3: TGTGCCACCCGACAGGGTGATGAAGCTTTCTTT. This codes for CATRQGDEAFF.

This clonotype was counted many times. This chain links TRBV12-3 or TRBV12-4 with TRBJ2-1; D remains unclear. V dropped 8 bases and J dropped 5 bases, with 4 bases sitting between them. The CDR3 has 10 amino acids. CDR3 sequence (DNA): TGTGCCAGCGGCAACAATGAGCAGTTCTTC. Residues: CASGNNEQFF.

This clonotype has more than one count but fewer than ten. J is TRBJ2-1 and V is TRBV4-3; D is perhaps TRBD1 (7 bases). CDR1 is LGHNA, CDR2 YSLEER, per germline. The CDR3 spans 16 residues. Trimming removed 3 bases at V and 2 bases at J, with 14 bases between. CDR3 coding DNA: TGCGCCAGCAGCCAGACAGGGAGGCTAACCTACAATGAGCAGTTCTTC. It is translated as CASSQTGRLTYNEQFF.

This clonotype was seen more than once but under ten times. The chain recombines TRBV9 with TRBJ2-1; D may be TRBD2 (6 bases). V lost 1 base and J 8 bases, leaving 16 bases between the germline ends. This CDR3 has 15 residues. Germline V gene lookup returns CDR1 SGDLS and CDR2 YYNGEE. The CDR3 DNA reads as TGTGCCAGCAGCGTAAACGGCGGGATTCGCGATGAGCAGTTCTTC. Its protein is CASSVNGGIRDEQFF. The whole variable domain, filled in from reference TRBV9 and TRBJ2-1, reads DSGVTQTPKHLITATGQRVTLRCSPRSGDLSVYWYQQSLDQGLQFLIQYYNGEERAKGNILERFSAQQFPDLHSELNLSSLELGDSALYFCASSVNGGIRDEQFFGPGTRLTVL.

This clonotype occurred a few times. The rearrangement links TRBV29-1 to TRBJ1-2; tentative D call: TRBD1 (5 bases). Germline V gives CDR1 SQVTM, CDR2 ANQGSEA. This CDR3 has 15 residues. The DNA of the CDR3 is TGCGGGGTAGGGGACGACGCAAAGGATAACTATGGCTACACCTTC. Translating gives CGVGDDAKDNYGYTF. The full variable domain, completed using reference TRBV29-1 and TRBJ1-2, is SAVISQKPSRDICQRGTSLTIQCQVDSQVTMMFWYRQQPGQSLTLIATANQGSEATYESGFVIDKFPISRPNLTFSTLTVSNMSPEDSSIYLCGVGDDAKDNYGYTFGSGTRLTVV.

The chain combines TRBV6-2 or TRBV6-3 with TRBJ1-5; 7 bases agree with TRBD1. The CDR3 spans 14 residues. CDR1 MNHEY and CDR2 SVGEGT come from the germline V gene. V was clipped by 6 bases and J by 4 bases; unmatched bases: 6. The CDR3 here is CASSRPTGNQPQHF. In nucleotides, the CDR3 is TGTGCCAGCAGCCGACCGACAGGGAATCAGCCCCAGCATTTT.

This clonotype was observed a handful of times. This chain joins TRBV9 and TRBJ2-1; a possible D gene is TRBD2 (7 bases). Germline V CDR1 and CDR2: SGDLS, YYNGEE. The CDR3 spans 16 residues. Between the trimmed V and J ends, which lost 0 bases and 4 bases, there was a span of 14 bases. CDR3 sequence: CASSVVGGGAYNEQFF. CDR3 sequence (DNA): TGTGCCAGCAGCGTAGTAGGGGGGGGGGCTTACAATGAGCAGTTCTTC.

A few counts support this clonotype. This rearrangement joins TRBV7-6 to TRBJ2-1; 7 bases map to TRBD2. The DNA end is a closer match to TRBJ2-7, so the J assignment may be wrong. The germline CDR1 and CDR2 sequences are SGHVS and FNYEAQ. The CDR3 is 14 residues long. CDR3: CASSRTSNPNEQYF. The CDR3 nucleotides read TGTGCCAGCAGCCGGACTAGTAATCCCAATGAGCAGTACTTC.